This TCR beta chain derives from a study of blood T cells in healthy people across ages. General study points: Age advanced and TCR beta diversity per million T cells fell, roughly linearly. Changes seen in expanded clonotypes were possibly confounded by donor CMV status left unknown.

It was with a sample-barcoded 5' primer and a J-beta primer mix that a second PCR of roughly 7 to 12 cycles was run. The template-switch adaptor was a 5' adaptor with 12 random nucleotides. It tagged each cDNA molecule. Each CDR3 protein gets one entry after TCRdb re-called the 5' RACE reads with MiXCR. Among approximately 690,000 distinct CDR3 sequences listed, 58% were seen once. Notes on this clonotype: Its antigen is still unknown.

The germline V gene encodes CDR1 MDHEN and CDR2 SYDVKM. The length of the CDR3 is 15 residues. V was cut by 5 bases and J by 7 bases, with 18 bases left in between. Source material: blood. The origin of this receptor is a man aged 60-69 years in good health. V gene TRBV28 combines with J gene TRBJ2-1, with D tentatively TRBD1 or TRBD2 (6 bases each). The CDR3 bases are TGTGCCAGCAGTCTCATCCCGGGGGCTCGAAATGAGCAGTTCTTC. Residues: CASSLIPGARNEQFF.